These T cell receptor beta chains were read from a single sample in a study of CD8 T cells in Susac syndrome. One entry per CDR3 protein, called by TCRdb with MiXCR from the immunoSEQ multiplex PCR reads. Here the sample spans 200,000 or so distinct CDR3 sequences, nearly 97% being singletons. The source material was CD4+ T cells from PBMCs. These receptors were taken from a human donor with Susac syndrome. Both conserved end residues are trimmed from each CDR3.

v_gene: TRBV30
CDR3aa: AWSVGGIEQY

v_gene: TRBV19
CDR3aa: ASSRQVFANQPQH

v_gene: TRBV9
CDR3aa: ASSGNPMSGRGLIGELF

v_gene: TRBV29-1
CDR3aa: SVLQGPQETQY

v_gene: TRBV12-3/TRBV12-4
CDR3aa: ASSDGTLNEKLF

v_gene: TRBV28
CDR3aa: ASSFLTGAGANVLT

v_gene: TRBV20-1
CDR3aa: SARGQGALGGYT

v_gene: TRBV29-1
CDR3aa: SVASSNYGYT

v_gene: TRBV20-1
CDR3aa: SAARPGQRTKNIQY

v_gene: TRBV5-1
CDR3aa: ASSLVPAGGEQY

v_gene: TRBV9
CDR3aa: ASSVVQSGDEQF

v_gene: TRBV3-1
CDR3aa: ASSQVAPDTQY

v_gene: TRBV5-1
CDR3aa: ASSLAERGAVETQY

v_gene: TRBV20-1
CDR3aa: SARDPGDRDTQY

v_gene: TRBV12-3/TRBV12-4
CDR3aa: ASSLGRDSFHQY

v_gene: TRBV6-1
CDR3aa: ASTRPLADPYTGELF

v_gene: TRBV12-3/TRBV12-4
CDR3aa: ASSLWDMNTEAF

v_gene: TRBV29-1
CDR3aa: SARAGTYEQY

v_gene: TRBV20-1
CDR3aa: SARDGRGNSPLH

v_gene: TRBV3-1
CDR3aa: ASSQDSLMTNIQY

v_gene: TRBV30
CDR3aa: AWSVGPMQAF

v_gene: TRBV4-3
CDR3aa: ASSQDTVWAGTQY

v_gene: TRBV29-1
CDR3aa: SVAASGANVLT

v_gene: TRBV14
CDR3aa: ASSQVQGSGYT

v_gene: TRBV6-2/TRBV6-3
CDR3aa: ASSMGSHEQY

v_gene: TRBV2
CDR3aa: ASSSGGAPSYNEQF

v_gene: TRBV29-1
CDR3aa: SVATGLASYEQY

v_gene: TRBV7-2
CDR3aa: ASSLNPQGDTQY

v_gene: TRBV7-6
CDR3aa: ASAFGDGELF

v_gene: TRBV4-3
CDR3aa: ASSQDLINQPQH

v_gene: TRBV15
CDR3aa: ATSREGEIGEKLF

v_gene: TRBV3-1
CDR3aa: ASSQDLAPGANVLT

v_gene: TRBV30
CDR3aa: AWSDPTANTEAF

v_gene: TRBV7-8
CDR3aa: ASRPPGQYGNTIY

v_gene: TRBV5-1
CDR3aa: ASSSTGEAEAF

v_gene: TRBV6-6
CDR3aa: ASSRGTGHNQPQH

v_gene: TRBV12-3/TRBV12-4
CDR3aa: ASTKFSGDNEQF

v_gene: TRBV5-1
CDR3aa: ASSWDTQETQY

v_gene: TRBV30
CDR3aa: AWRIPDRGPGELF

v_gene: TRBV19
CDR3aa: ASSTGTGYGYT

v_gene: TRBV5-6
CDR3aa: ASSSPGTTAKNIQY

v_gene: TRBV29-1
CDR3aa: SVRSPRQGQTEAF

v_gene: TRBV6-2/TRBV6-3
CDR3aa: ASSARGPNYGYT